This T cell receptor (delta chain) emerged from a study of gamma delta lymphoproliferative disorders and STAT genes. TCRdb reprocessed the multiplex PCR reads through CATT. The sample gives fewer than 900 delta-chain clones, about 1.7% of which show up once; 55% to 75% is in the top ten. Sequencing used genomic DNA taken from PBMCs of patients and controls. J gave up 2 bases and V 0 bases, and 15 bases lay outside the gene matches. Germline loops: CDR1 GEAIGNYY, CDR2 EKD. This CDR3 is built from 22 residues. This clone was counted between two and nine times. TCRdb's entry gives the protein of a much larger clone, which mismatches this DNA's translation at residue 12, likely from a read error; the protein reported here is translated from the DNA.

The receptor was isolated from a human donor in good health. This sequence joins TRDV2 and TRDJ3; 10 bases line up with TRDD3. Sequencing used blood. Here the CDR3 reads CACDTPPILGDARAWDTRQMFF. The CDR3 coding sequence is TGTGCCTGTGACACCCCCCCGATACTGGGGGATGCGCGAGCCTGGGACACCCGACAGATGTTTTTC.